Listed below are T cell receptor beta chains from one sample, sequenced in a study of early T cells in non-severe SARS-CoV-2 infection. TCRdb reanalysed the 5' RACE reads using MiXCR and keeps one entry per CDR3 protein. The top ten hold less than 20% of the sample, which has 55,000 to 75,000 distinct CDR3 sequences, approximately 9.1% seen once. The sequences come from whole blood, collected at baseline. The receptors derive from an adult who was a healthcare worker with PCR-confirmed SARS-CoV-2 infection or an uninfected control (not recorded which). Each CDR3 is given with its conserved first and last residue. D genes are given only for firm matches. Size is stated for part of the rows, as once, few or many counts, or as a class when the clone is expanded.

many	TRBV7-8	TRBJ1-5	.	CASSLEPWGIQPQHF	TGTGCCAGCAGCTTAGAACCCTGGGGGATTCAGCCCCAGCATTTT
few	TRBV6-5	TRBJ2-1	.	CASSYSDVGSYNEQFF	TGTGCCAGCAGTTACTCGGACGTAGGCTCCTACAATGAGCAGTTCTTC
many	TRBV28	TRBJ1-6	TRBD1	CASRGTGNNSPLHF	TGTGCCAGCAGGGGGACAGGGAATAATTCACCCCTCCACTTT
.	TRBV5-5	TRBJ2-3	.	CASIGQEGPGVNTQYF	TGTGCCAGCATCGGGCAAGAAGGGCCCGGGGTGAATACGCAGTATTTT
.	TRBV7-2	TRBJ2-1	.	CASSLLWQGWVNEQFF	TGTGCCAGCAGCTTACTGTGGCAGGGTTGGGTCAATGAGCAGTTCTTC
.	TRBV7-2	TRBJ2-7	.	CASSPHRISLDEQYF	TGTGCCAGCAGCCCGCACAGGATTTCCTTAGACGAGCAGTACTTC
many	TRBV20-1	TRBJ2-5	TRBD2	CSARRLAGGPETQYF	TGCAGTGCTAGAAGGTTAGCGGGAGGGCCAGAGACCCAGTACTTC
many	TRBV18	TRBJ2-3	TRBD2	CASSPRLAGGPTDTQYF	TGTGCCAGCTCTCCGAGACTAGCGGGAGGGCCCACAGATACGCAGTATTTT
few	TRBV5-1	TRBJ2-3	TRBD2	CASSFLIRTSGTVDTQYF	TGCGCCAGCAGCTTTCTAATTCGGACTAGCGGGACGGTAGATACGCAGTATTTT
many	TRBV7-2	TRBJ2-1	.	CASSTTLEGEQFF	TGTGCCAGCAGCACCACTCTAGAGGGGGAGCAGTTCTTC
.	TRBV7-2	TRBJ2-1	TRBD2	CASSLVWLLAGVFNEQFF	TGTGCCAGCAGCTTAGTGTGGTTACTAGCGGGAGTATTCAATGAGCAGTTCTTC
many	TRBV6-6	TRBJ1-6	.	CASSSPGGLNSPLHF	TGTGCCAGCAGTTCCCCCGGGGGGCTAAATTCACCCCTCCACTTT
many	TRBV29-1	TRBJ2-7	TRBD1	CSVDEGQGRYEQYF	TGCAGCGTTGATGAGGGACAGGGCCGCTACGAGCAGTACTTC
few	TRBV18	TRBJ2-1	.	CASSPDGGREQFF	TGTGCCAGCTCACCGGACGGTGGGCGGGAGCAGTTCTTC
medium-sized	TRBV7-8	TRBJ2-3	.	CASSPAGSGLGSQYF	TGTGCCAGCAGCCCCGCCGGGAGCGGACTTGGATCGCAGTATTTT
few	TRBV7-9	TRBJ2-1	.	CASSLGRGQYNEQFF	TGTGCCAGCAGCTTAGGCAGGGGCCAATACAATGAGCAGTTCTTC
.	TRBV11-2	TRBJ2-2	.	CASSLARKNTGELFF	TGTGCCAGCAGCTTAGCGCGAAAGAACACCGGGGAGCTGTTTTTT
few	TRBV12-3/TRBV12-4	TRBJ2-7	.	CASSPAGKGAYEQYF	TGTGCCAGCAGCCCGGCGGGAAAGGGGGCCTACGAGCAGTACTTC
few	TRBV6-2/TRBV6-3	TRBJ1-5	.	CASSYEFQPQHF	TGTGCCAGCAGTTACGAGTTCCAGCCCCAGCATTTT
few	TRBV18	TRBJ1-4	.	CASSPQEATNEKLFF	TGTGCCAGCTCACCACAGGAAGCAACTAATGAAAAACTGTTTTTT
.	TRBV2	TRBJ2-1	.	CASKKDGIAALRRINEQFF	TGTGCCAGCAAAAAGGATGGGATAGCGGCCCTACGTAGGATCAATGAGCAGTTCTTC